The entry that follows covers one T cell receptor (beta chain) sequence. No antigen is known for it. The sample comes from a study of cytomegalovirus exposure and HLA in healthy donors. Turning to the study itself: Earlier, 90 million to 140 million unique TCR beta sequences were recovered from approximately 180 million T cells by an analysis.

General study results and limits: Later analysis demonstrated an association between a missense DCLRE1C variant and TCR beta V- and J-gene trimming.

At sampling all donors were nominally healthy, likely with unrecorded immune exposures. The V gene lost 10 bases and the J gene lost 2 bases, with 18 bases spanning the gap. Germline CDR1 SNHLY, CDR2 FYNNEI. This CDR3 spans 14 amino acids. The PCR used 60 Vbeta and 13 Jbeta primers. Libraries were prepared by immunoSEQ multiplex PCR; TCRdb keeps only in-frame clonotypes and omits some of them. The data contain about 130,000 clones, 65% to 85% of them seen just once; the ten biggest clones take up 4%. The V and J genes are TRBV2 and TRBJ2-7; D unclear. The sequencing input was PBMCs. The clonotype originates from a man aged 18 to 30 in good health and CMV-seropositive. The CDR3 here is CATRPESSAYEQYF. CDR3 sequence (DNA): TGTGCCACCCGCCCGGAGTCCTCAGCCTACGAGCAGTACTTC.